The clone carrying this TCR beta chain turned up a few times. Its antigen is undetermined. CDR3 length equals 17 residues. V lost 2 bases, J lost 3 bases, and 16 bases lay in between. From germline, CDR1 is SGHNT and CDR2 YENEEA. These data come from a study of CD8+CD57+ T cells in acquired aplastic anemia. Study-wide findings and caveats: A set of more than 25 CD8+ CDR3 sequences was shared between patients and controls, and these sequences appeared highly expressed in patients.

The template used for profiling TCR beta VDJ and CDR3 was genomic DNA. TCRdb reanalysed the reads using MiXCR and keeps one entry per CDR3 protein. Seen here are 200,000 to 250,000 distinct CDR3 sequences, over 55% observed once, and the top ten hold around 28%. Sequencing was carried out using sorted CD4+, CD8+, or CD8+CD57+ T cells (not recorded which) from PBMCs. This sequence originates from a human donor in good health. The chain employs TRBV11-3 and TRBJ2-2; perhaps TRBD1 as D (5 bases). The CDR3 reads CASSLYDSQGDTGELFF. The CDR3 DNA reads TGTGCCAGCAGCTTATATGACTCACAAGGGGACACCGGGGAGCTGTTTTTT.